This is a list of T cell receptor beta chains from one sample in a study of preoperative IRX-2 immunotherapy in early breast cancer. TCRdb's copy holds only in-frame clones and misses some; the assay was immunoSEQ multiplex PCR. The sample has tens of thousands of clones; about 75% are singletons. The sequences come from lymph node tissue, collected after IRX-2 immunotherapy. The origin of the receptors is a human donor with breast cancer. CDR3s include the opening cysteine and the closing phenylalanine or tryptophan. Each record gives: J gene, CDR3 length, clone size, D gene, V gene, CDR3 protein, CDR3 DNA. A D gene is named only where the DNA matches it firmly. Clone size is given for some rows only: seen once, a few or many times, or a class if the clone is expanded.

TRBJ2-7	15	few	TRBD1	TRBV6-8	CASSNPGTGGHEQYF	TGTGCCAGCAGTAATCCCGGGACAGGGGGCCACGAGCAGTACTTC
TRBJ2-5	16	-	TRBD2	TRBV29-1	CSYQLGLAGGAETQYF	TGCAGCTACCAACTTGGACTAGCGGGAGGAGCGGAGACCCAGTACTTC
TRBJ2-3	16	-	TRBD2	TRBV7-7	CASRTTSGRYSDTQYF	TGTGCCAGCAGAACAACTAGCGGGAGGTATTCAGATACGCAGTATTTT
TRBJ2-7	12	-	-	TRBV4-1	CASSSYFYEQYF	TGCGCCAGCAGCTCTTACTTCTACGAGCAGTACTTC
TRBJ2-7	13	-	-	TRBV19	CASSSDGSYEQYF	TGTGCCAGTAGTTCGGACGGCTCCTACGAGCAGTACTTC
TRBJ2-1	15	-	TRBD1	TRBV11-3	CASSLGTGGFDEQFF	TGTGCCAGCAGCTTGGGGACAGGGGGGTTCGATGAGCAGTTCTTC
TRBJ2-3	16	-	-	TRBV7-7	CASSFRGDPSTDTQYF	TGTGCCAGCAGCTTTCGGGGCGACCCCAGCACAGATACGCAGTATTTT
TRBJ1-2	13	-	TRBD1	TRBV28	CASRPGQGWGYTF	TGTGCCAGCAGGCCGGGACAGGGGTGGGGCTACACCTTC
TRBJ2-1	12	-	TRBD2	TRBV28	CASSPVAGEQFF	TGTGCCAGCAGTCCGGTAGCGGGGGAACAGTTCTTC
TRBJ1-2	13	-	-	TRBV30	CAWTLGGNYGYTF	TGTGCCTGGACCTTAGGGGGAAACTATGGCTACACCTTC
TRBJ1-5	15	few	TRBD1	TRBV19	CASKGGQGGNQPQHF	TGTGCCAGTAAGGGGGGACAGGGGGGCAATCAGCCCCAGCATTTT
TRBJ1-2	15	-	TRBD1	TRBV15	CATSRSRDRIYGYTF	TGTGCCACCAGCAGATCCCGGGACAGGATCTATGGCTACACCTTC
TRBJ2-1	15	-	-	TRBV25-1	CASSEVGRINNEQFF	TGTGCCAGCAGTGAAGTTGGAAGGATAAACAATGAGCAGTTCTTC
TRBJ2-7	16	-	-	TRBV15	CATSRGRGGTTYEQYF	TGTGCCACCAGCAGAGGCCGAGGGGGAACGACCTACGAGCAGTACTTC
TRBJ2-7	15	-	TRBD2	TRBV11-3	CASSLSGGRTYEQYF	TGTGCCAGCAGCTTATCGGGCGGGAGGACCTACGAGCAGTACTTC
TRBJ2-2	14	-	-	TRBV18	CASSQTANTGELFF	TGTGCCAGCTCACAGACAGCGAACACCGGGGAGCTGTTTTTT
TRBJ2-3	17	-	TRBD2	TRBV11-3	CASSAESRTRKADTQYF	TGTGCCAGCAGCGCTGAGTCTCGGACTAGGAAGGCAGATACGCAGTATTTT
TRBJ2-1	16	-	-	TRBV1	CASSQERSSGSQEQFF	TGCGCCAGCAGCCAAGAAAGGTCTAGCGGGAGCCAAGAGCAGTTCTTC
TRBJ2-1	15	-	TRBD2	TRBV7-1	CASSRGLASNNEQFF	TGTGCCAGCAGCCGGGGACTAGCGAGTAACAATGAGCAGTTCTTC
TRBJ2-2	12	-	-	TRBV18	CASSPGQFELFF	TGTGCCAGCTCCCCAGGACAGTTCGAGCTGTTTTTT
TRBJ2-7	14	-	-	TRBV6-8	CASSSGGPGYEQYF	TGTGCCAGCAGCTCCGGGGGACCCGGGTACGAGCAGTACTTC
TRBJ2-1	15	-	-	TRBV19	CASSMGGNTYNEQFF	TGTGCCAGTAGTATGGGCGGGAATACCTACAATGAGCAGTTCTTC
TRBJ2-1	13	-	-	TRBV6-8	CASTYRAGFEQFF	TGTGCCAGCACGTATAGGGCTGGTTTTGAGCAGTTCTTC
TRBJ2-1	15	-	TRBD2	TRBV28	CASSFRLASSNEQFF	TGTGCCAGCAGTTTCCGACTAGCGAGTTCCAATGAGCAGTTCTTC
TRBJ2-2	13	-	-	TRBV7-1	CANSLAHTGELFF	TGTGCCAACAGCTTAGCTCACACCGGGGAGCTGTTTTTT
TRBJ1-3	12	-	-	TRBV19	CASRDEFNTIYF	TGTGCCAGTAGGGACGAGTTCAACACCATATATTTT
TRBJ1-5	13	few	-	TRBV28	CASSPDSNQPQHF	TGTGCCAGCAGTCCGGACAGCAATCAGCCCCAGCATTTT
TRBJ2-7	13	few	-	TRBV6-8	CASSKLGSYEQYF	TGTGCCAGCAGTAAACTAGGCTCCTACGAGCAGTACTTC
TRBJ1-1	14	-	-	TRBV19	CASCRGGMNTEAFF	TGTGCCAGTTGCCGCGGGGGAATGAACACTGAAGCTTTCTTT
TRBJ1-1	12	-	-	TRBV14	CVSSFENTEAFF	TGTGTCAGCAGCTTCGAAAACACTGAAGCTTTCTTT
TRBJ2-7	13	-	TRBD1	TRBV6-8	CAAKPQGSDEQYF	TGTGCCGCCAAACCACAGGGGAGCGACGAGCAGTACTTC
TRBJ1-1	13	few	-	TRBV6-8	CASSSGTTTEAFF	TGTGCCAGCAGTTCGGGGACCACCACTGAAGCTTTCTTT
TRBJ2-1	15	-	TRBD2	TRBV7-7	CASSLVSSGRNEQFF	TGTGCCAGCAGCTTAGTGAGTAGCGGGAGGAATGAGCAGTTCTTC
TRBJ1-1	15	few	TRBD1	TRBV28	CASSFPGTGTTEAFF	TGTGCCAGCAGTTTTCCCGGGACAGGGACCACTGAAGCTTTCTTT
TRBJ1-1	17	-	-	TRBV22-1	CASSFWDGRTMNTEAFF	TGTGCCAGCAGTTTTTGGGACGGGCGAACTATGAACACTGAAGCTTTCTTT
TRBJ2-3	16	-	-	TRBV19	CASSIPGLKKTDTQYF	TGTGCCAGTAGTATTCCAGGACTGAAAAAGACAGATACGCAGTATTTT
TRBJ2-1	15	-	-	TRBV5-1	CASSLEQTIYDEQFF	TGCGCCAGCAGCTTAGAACAGACCATTTACGATGAGCAGTTCTTC